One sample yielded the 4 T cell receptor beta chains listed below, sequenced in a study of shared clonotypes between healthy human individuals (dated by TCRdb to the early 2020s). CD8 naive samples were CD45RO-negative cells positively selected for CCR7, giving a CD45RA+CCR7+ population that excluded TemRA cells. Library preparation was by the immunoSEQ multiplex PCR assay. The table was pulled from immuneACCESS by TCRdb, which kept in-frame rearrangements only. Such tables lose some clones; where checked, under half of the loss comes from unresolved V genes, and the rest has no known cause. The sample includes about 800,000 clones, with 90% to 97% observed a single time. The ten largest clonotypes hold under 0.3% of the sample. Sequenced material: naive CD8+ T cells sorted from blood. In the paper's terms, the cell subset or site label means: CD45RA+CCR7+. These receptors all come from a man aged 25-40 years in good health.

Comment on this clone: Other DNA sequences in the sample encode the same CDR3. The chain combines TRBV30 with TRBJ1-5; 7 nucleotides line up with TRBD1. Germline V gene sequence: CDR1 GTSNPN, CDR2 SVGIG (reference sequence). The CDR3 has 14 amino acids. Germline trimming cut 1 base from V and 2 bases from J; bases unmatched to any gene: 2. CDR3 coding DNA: TGTGCCTGGAGTGCTGGACAGGGCAATCAGCCCCAGCATTTT. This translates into CAWSAGQGNQPQHF.

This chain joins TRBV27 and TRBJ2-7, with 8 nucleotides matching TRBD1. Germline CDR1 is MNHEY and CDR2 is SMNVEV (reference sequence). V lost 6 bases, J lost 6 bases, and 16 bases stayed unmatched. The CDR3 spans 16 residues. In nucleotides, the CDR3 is TGTGCCAGCAGCAGTACGACAGGGGCCCTTACGGGCGAGCAGTACTTC. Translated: CASSSTTGALTGEQYF.

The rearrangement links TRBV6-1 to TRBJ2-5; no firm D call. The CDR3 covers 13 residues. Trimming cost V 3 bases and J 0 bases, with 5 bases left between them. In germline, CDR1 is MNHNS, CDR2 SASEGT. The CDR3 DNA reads TGTGCCAGCAGTGACCCGTACCAAGAGACCCAGTACTTC. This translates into CASSDPYQETQYF.

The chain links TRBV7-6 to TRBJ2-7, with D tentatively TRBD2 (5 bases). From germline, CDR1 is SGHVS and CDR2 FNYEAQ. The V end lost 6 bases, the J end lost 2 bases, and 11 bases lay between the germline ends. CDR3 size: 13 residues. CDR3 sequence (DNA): TGTGCCAGCAGTCGTGGGGAGCCCTACGAGCAGTACTTC. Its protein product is CASSRGEPYEQYF.